The T cell receptor beta chain under discussion was sequenced for a study of T cells in Graves' hyperthyroidism and ophthalmopathy (dated by TCRdb to about 2019). Notes on the research overall: Peripheral blood was collected at initial diagnosis, before any treatment. The paper describes TCR Vbeta CDR3 sequencing of about 140 peripheral blood samples, made up of 43 ophthalmopathy patients, 70 to 75 hyperthyroidism patients and approximately 17 progressor patients. To identify TCR V-J signatures that set the groups apart, the researchers used a discovery cohort of about a hundred patients, made up of roughly 45 with Graves' ophthalmopathy and 57 with stable Graves' hyperthyroidism. The roughly 94 discovery patients were randomly split 7:3 into training and test sets. Once sampling was done, hyperthyroidism patients were given methimazole at a starting dose of 30 mg daily, whereas ophthalmopathy patients were given high-dose intravenous methylprednisolone. Prospective prediction of ophthalmopathy was tested in an independent validation cohort consisting of 18 to 20 hyperthyroidism patients and some 17 patients who later progressed to ophthalmopathy. In addition, the study compared T-cell repertoires in thyroid tissue and in blood from six Graves' hyperthyroidism patients.

Hyperthyroidism patients were aged 18 to 65 years and newly diagnosed, with disease duration of less than 2 months. Exclusion was applied to patients with uncontrolled infections, other autoimmune diseases, pregnancy or lactation. Diagnoses were based on clinical symptoms, serum thyroxine and TRAb, thyroid ultrasound and orbital computed tomography. For progressor patients, blood was drawn at the first diagnosis of hyperthyroidism, before any ophthalmopathy symptoms had appeared. Ficoll-Paque density gradient centrifugation was used to isolate PBMCs from around 9.1 ml of fresh peripheral blood. Progressor patients were defined as those initially diagnosed with Graves' hyperthyroidism in whom ophthalmopathy developed during follow-up. Total RNA was extracted using Trizol reagent, and RNA quality was assessed on an Agilent 2100 Bioanalyzer. On the study overall, not on this receptor specifically: In cross-validation, a model built on a 13 V-J signature told ophthalmopathy apart from stable hyperthyroidism with 87.88% sensitivity and about 81% specificity, and in testing the same model reached 80%/75%. Most expanded thyroid clonotypes (frequency above 0.001) were also detected in blood, suggesting blood repertoires may reflect thyroid immune responses. In validation, the model predicted progression to ophthalmopathy a median of approximately 6.3 months before onset, with approximately 71% sensitivity and around 76% specificity. No statistical method was used to set the sample size in advance, and investigators knew the group allocation.

With respect to this clonotype: The antigen it recognizes is unknown. No base quality information exists; no much larger clone differs at one position.

Amplification of TCR beta CDR3 regions was carried out from RNA transcripts. The TCR CDR3 was subjected to a first round of RT-PCR using the HTBI primer set and the Qiagen OneStep RT-PCR kit. A second multiplex PCR round built the libraries, followed by size selection and purification. Sequencing of the libraries was done on an Illumina HiSeq2000 using paired-end 100 bp reads. The paper's data handling went like this. SOAPnuke was used to process the raw data, with reads discarded if the reads contained adapters or uncalled bases, had a mean Phred below 15, or lacked an exact constant-primer or identifier match. High-quality paired reads were merged with COPE v1.2.5, and unique nucleotide sequences were defined as clonotypes. Clonotypes were aligned to IMGT TRBV, TRBD and TRBJ reference segments using MiTCR v1.1. Analysis was restricted to V-J combinations with a frequency above 0.0001, which covered just over 98% of repertoires. A TCS score was defined as the ratio of F50 (clonal expansion) to E x V (chaos), with BLOSUM62-based TCRdist applied between CDR3 peptides within each V-J. Welch's t-statistics and random forest reduced several hundred V-J features to roughly 13, which were used in a naive Bayes classifier (R e1071). TCRdb applied fastp at Q25 and MiXCR to the public reads, then kept only in-frame beta chains. All rows with the same CDR3 protein become a single entry with the most common DNA and genes. It is TCRdb's table, rather than the study itself, that gives the V and J calls and clone size. In this sample the table shows around 250,000 distinct CDR3 sequences, approximately 15% of which occur a single time. The ten top clones hold roughly 15% of the sample.

This TCR was sampled from a woman in her thirties or forties with Graves' hyperthyroidism that later progressed to Graves' ophthalmopathy. Sequenced: blood.

The CDR3 loop reads CASSLTALAGGPYEQYF. In nucleotide form, the sequence is TGTGCCAGCAGCTTAACAGCTCTAGCGGGAGGTCCCTACGAGCAGTACTTC. The rearranged segments are TRBV11-1 and TRBJ2-7, with TRBD2 matching 11 junction bases. The germline V end is reduced by 2 bases and the J end by 2 bases; junction bases left unmatched: 8. From the cysteine through the phenylalanine, the CDR3 covers 17 amino acids. Solely the CDR3 DNA is kept, with 51 bases framed from the first base. CDR1 and CDR2, looked up from the germline V gene (reference sequence), are SGHAT and FQDESV.